This TCR beta chain was retrieved from a study of early T cells in non-severe SARS-CoV-2 infection. Study-level information: Bulk RNA taken from unsorted whole blood was sequenced, leaving chains unpaired.

The sample holds a few counts of this clonotype. Unique molecular identifiers were added to individual cDNA molecules. TCRdb processed the 5' RACE reads anew with MiXCR; each CDR3 protein has one entry. Of about 26,000 distinct CDR3 sequences listed, 4.4% are singletons. V gave up 6 bases and J gave up 7 bases, with 8 bases separating them. The CDR3 contains 12 residues. From germline, CDR1 is SGHKS and CDR2 YYEKEE (reference sequence). The rearrangement joins TRBV5-5 to TRBJ1-6; D uncertain. Material for sequencing was whole blood. The sequence derives from an adult who was a healthcare worker with PCR-confirmed SARS-CoV-2 infection or an uninfected control (not recorded which). The CDR3 region has the DNA TGTGCCAGCACCCAAGGAAATTCACCCCTCCACTTT. Its protein product is CASTQGNSPLHF.